This T cell receptor beta chain appears in the sequencing data of a study of blood T cells in healthy people across ages. The CDR3 extends over 15 amino acids. Germline CDR1 reads SGHDT; CDR2 reads YYEEEE. The trim removed 1 base at V and 5 bases at J, leaving 8 bases unmatched. It was with a sample-barcoded 5' primer and a J-beta primer mix that a second PCR of roughly 7 to 12 cycles was run. MiXCR was run by TCRdb on the 5' RACE reads, yielding one entry per CDR3 protein. The sample carries roughly 2 million distinct CDR3 sequences, approximately 50% recorded once. The clonotype comes from a woman aged 35 to 49 in good health. Sequencing was carried out using blood. J is TRBJ1-2 and V is TRBV5-6, with TRBD1 matching over 7 bases. The CDR3 DNA sequence: TGTGCCAGCAGCTTGCAAGACAGGGAGGGGTATGGCTACACCTTC. Encoded protein: CASSLQDREGYGYTF.